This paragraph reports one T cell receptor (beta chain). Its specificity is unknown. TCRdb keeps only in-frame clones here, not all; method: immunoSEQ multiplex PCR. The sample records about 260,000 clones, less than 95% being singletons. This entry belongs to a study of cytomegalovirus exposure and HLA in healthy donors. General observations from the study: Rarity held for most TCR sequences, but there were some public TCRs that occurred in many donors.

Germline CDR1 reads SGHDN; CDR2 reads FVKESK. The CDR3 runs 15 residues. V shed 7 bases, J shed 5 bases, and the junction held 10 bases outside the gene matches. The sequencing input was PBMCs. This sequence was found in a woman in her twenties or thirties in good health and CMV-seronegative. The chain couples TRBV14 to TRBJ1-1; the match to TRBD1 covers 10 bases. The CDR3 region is CASTAIDRGRTEAFF. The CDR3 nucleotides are TGTGCCAGCACCGCCATCGACAGGGGGCGAACTGAAGCTTTCTTT.